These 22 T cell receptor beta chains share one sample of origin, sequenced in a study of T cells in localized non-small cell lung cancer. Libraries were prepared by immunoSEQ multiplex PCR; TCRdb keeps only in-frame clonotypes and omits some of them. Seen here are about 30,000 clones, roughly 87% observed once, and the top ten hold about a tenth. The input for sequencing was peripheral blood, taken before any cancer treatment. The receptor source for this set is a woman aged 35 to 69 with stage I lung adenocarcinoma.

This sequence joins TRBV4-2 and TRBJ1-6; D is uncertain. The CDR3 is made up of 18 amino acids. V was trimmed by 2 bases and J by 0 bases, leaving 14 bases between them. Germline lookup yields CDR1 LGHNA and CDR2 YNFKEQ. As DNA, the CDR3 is TGTGCCAGCAGCCAATCCCTCGCTACAGCCTCCTATAATTCACCCCTCCACTTT. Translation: CASSQSLATASYNSPLHF.

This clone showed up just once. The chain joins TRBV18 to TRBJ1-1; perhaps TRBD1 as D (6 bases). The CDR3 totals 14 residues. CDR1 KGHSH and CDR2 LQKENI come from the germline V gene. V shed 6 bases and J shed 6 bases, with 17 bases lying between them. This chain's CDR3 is CASSLGQGLAEAFF. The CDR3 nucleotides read TGTGCCAGCTCGCTGGGGCAGGGGCTTGCTGAAGCTTTCTTT.

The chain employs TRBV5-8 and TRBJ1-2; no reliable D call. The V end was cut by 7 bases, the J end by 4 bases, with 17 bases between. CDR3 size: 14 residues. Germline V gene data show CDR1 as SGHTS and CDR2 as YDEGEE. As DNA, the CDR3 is TGTGCCAGCTTAGAAGCACGAAAGACCTATGGCTACACCTTC. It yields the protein CASLEARKTYGYTF.

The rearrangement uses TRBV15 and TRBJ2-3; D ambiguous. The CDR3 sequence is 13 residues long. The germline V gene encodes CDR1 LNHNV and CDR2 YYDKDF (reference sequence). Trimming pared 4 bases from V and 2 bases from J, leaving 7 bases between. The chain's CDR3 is CATSNGPTDTQYF. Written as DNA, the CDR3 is TGTGCCACCAGCAACGGACCCACAGATACGCAGTATTTT.

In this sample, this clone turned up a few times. CDR3 in amino acids: CASKGTGKDEQYF. The CDR3 DNA is TGTGCCAGTAAAGGGACAGGGAAGGACGAGCAGTACTTC. The chain combines TRBV19 with TRBJ2-7; 9 nucleotides match TRBD1. V dropped 7 bases and J dropped 5; count of bases not matched to a gene: 6. Germline-derived CDR1 and CDR2 are LNHDA and SQIVND (reference sequence). This CDR3 has 13 residues.

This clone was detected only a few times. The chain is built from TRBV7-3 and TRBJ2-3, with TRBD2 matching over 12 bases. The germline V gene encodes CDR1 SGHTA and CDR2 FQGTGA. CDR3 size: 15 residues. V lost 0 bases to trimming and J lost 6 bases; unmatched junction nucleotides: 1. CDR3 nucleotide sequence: TGTGCCAGCAGCTTAACAGGGACTAGCGGGGATACGCAGTATTTT. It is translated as CASSLTGTSGDTQYF.

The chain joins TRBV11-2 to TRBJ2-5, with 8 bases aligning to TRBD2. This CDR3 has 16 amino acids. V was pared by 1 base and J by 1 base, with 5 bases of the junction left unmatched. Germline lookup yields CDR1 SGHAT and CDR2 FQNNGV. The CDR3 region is CASSLGVAGIQETQYF. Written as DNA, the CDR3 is TGTGCCAGCAGCTTAGGGGTAGCGGGGATCCAAGAGACCCAGTACTTC.

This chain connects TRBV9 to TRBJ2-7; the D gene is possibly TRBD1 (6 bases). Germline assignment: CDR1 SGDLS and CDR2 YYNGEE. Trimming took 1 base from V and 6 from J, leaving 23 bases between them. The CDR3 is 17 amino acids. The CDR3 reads CASSVRAEGQRLSEQYF. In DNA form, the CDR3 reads TGTGCCAGCAGCGTAAGGGCCGAAGGACAGAGGTTGTCCGAGCAGTACTTC.

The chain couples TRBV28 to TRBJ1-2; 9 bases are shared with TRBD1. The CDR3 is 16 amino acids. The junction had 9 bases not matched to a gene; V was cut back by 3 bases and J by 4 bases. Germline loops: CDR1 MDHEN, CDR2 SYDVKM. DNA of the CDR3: TGTGCCAGCAGTTTTCCCCCCGGGACAGGGTTCTATGGCTACACCTTC. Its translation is CASSFPPGTGFYGYTF.

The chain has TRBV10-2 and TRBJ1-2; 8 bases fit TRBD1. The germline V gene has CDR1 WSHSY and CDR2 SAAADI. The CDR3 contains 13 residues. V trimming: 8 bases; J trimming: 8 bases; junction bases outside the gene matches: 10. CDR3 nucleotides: TGCGCCAGCTTCGCCCAGGGGGCGCAAGGCTACACCTTC. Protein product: CASFAQGAQGYTF.

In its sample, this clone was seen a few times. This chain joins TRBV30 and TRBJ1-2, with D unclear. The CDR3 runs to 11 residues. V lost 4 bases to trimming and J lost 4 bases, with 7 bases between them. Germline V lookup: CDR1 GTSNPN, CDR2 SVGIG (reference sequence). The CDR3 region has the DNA TGTGCCTGGAATGGGCGCTATGGCTACACCTTC. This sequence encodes CAWNGRYGYTF.

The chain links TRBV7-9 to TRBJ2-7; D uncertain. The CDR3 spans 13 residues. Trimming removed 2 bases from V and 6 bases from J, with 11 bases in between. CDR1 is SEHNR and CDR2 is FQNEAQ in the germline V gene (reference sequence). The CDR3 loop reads CASSLSRVTEQYF. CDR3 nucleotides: TGTGCCAGCAGCTTAAGTCGGGTAACCGAGCAGTACTTC.

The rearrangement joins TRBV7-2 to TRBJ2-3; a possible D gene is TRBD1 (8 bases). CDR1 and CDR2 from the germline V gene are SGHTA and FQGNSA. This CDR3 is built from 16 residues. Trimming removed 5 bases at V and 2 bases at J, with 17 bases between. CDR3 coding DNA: TGTGCCAGCAGCCGGGGGGCAGGGGGCTTCACAGATACGCAGTATTTT. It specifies CASSRGAGGFTDTQYF.

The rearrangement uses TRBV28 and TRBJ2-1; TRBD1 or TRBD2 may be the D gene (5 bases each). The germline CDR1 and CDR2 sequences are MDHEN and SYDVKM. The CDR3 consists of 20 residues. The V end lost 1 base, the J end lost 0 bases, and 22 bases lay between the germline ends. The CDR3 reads CASSLSTAGGGSDSYNEQFF. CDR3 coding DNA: TGTGCCAGCAGTTTATCGACGGCAGGTGGGGGATCAGACTCCTACAATGAGCAGTTCTTC.

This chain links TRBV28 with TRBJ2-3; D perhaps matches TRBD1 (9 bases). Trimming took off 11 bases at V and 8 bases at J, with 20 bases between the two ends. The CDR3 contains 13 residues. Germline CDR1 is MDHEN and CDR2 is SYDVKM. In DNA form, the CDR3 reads TGTGCCTGCCGGGGGGGACAGGGCGGTACGCAGTATTTT. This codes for CACRGGQGGTQYF.

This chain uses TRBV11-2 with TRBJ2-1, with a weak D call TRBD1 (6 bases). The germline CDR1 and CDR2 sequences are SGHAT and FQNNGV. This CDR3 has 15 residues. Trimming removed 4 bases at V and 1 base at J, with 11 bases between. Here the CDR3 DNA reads TGTGCCAGCAGCTGGGGCCAGGGGTCCTACAATGAGCAGTTCTTC. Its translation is CASSWGQGSYNEQFF. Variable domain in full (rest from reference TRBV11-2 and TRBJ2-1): EAGVAQSPRYKIIEKRQSVAFWCNPISGHATLYWYQQILGQGPKLLIQFQNNGVVDDSQLPKDRFSAERLKGVDSTLKIQPAKLEDSAVYLCASSWGQGSYNEQFFGPGTRLTVL.

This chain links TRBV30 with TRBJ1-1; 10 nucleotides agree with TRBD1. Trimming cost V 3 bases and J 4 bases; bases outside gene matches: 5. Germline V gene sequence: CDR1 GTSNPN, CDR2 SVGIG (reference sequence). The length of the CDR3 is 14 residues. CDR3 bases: TGTGCCTGGAGACTTAGGACAGGGGGCACTGAAGCTTTCTTT. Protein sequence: CAWRLRTGGTEAFF.

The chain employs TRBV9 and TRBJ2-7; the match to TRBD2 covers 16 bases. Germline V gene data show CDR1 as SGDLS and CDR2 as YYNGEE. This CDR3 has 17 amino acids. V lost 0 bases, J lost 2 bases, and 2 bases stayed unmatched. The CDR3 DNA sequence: TGTGCCAGCAGCGTAGCTGGGACTAGCGGGGGGGCCTACGAGCAGTACTTC. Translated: CASSVAGTSGGAYEQYF.

The CDR3 region has the DNA TGTGCCAGCAGTTCCTCTAGTGGGGGGGCGCGCAAAGAGACCCAGTACTTC. Protein sequence: CASSSSSGGARKETQYF. This chain uses TRBV28 with TRBJ2-5; possible D gene TRBD2, 7 bases. V lost 4 bases and J lost 3, with 21 bases in between. Germline CDR1 and CDR2: MDHEN and SYDVKM. CDR3 size: 17 residues.

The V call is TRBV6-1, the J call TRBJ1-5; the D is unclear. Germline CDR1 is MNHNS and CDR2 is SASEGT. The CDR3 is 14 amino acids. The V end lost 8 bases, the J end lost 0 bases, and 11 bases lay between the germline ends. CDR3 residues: CASGRWVSNQPQHF. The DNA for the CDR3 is TGTGCCAGCGGGCGTTGGGTTAGCAATCAGCCCCAGCATTTT.

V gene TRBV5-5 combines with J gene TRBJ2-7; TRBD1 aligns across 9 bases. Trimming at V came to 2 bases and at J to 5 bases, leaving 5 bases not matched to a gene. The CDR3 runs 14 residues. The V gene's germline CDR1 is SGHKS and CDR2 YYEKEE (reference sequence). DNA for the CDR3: TGTGCCAGCAGCTTACAGGGGGCGCGAGACGAGCAGTACTTC. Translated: CASSLQGARDEQYF. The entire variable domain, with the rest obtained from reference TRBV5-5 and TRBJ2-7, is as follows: DAGVTQSPTHLIKTRGQQVTLRCSPISGHKSVSWYQQVLGQGPQFIFQYYEKEERGRGNFPDRFSARQFPNYSSELNVNALLLGDSALYLCASSLQGARDEQYFGPGTRLTVT.

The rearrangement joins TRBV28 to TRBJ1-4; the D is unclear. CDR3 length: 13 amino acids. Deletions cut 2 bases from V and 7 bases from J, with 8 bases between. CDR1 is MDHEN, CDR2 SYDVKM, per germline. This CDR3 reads CASSLKGFEKLFF. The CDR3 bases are TGTGCCAGCAGTTTAAAAGGGTTTGAAAAACTGTTTTTT.